This T cell receptor (beta chain) was identified during a study of shared clonotypes between healthy human individuals. V dropped 6 bases and J dropped 8; count of bases not matched to a gene: 13. The length of the CDR3 is 16 residues. In germline, CDR1 is MDHEN, CDR2 SYDVKM. TCRdb's copy holds only in-frame clones and misses some; the assay was immunoSEQ multiplex PCR. This table holds some 550,000 clones, roughly 97% found once. Sequenced material: naive CD4+ T cells sorted from blood. Noted subset: CD45RA+ positively selected. This clonotype was sampled from a woman aged 30 to 39 in good health. V usage is TRBV28 and J usage is TRBJ2-1, with TRBD1 identical over 10 bases. The CDR3 nucleotides are TGTGCCAGCAGCTCCATAGGGACAGGGGAGATTCATGAGCAGTTCTTC. Protein sequence: CASSSIGTGEIHEQFF.